The subject of this entry is one TCR beta chain. Its antigen remains unidentified. The record has no base qualities; no much larger clone is one base away. This sample was taken from a study of cytomegalovirus exposure and HLA in healthy donors (dated by TCRdb to between 2016 and 2019). For the study in its entirety: A later analysis indicated that the roughly 120 validation repertoires were generated on the platform also employed for the approximately 700 repertoires of the first cohort. The study aimed to test whether signatures of past pathogen exposure could be identified by cataloging public T cell receptors. Along with the approximately 670-subject first cohort, a separate validation cohort of around 110 different subjects was used. High-throughput TCR immunosequencing, statistical association of individual TCRs with disease status, and machine learning were combined to predict cytomegalovirus infection status.

The library relied on the immunoSEQ multiplex PCR assay. The source study handled its data this way. A statistical classification framework was built for diagnosing cytomegalovirus status from the catalog of TCR beta chain sequences. TCRdb took over this immuneACCESS table, retaining in-frame rearrangements with V and J assigned. Such tables are incomplete; in checked studies, under half of the missing clones stem from an unresolved V gene, and the remainder is unexplained. V and J calls and clone size are copied from that table; D and trimming were computed from the DNA. The sample table lists over 150,000 clones, 89% of them with a count of one. The top ten hold 3.5% to 4.5% of the sample. Taken from cysteine to phenylalanine, the CDR3 has 16 residues. Just CDR3 DNA is preserved here, 48 bases in frame from base 1. Per the germline V gene, SGHRS is the CDR1 and YFSETQ is the CDR2. The junction shows trimming of 0 bases on V and 2 bases on J, and the gene matches do not reach 8 bases of it.

General findings and caveats noted by the study authors: The study gave a list of about 170 TCR beta chains associated with cytomegalovirus. Subsequent analysis determined that TCRs grouped into clusters in the first cohort also showed a tendency toward co-occurrence across the approximately 110 validation repertoires, and about 94% of cluster scores exceeded 0. Most TCR sequences were observed very rarely across donors, whereas some public TCRs were present in many individuals. The classifier was reported to diagnose cytomegalovirus status with high specificity and sensitivity in both the original and validation cohorts. All 120 repertoires were used to score co-occurrence in the validation cohort in a later analysis, because that analysis had no HLA typing for the cohort. According to the authors, the approach could potentially be generalized to other disease states and immunological phenotypes. In vitro tests confirmed that a few of the cytomegalovirus-associated TCR beta chains recognize cytomegalovirus antigens.

The donors belonged to the validation cohort of 90 to 150 subjects, which was separate from the approximately 700-subject first cohort. The V and J genes are TRBV5-1 and TRBJ2-7, with 7 central nucleotides matching TRBD1. The TCR comes from a man between 18 and 29 years old in good health and CMV-seropositive. The sample was PBMCs. In nucleotides, the sequence is TGCGCCAGCAGCTTGGAACCCTCAGGGGGTCCCTACGAGCAGTACTTC. Its protein reads: CASSLEPSGGPYEQYF.